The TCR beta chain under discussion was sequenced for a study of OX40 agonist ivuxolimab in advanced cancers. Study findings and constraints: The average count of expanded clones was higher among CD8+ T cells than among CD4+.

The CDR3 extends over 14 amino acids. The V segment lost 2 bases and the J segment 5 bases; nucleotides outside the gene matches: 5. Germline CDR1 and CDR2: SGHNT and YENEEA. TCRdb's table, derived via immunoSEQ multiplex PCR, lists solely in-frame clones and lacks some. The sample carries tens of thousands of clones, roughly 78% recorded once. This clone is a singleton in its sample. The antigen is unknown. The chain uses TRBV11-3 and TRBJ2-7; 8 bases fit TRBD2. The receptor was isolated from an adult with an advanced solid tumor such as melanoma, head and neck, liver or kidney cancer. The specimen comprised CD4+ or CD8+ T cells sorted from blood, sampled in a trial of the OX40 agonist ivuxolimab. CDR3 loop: CASSLSGSYHEQYF. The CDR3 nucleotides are TGTGCCAGCAGCTTAAGCGGGAGCTACCACGAGCAGTACTTC.